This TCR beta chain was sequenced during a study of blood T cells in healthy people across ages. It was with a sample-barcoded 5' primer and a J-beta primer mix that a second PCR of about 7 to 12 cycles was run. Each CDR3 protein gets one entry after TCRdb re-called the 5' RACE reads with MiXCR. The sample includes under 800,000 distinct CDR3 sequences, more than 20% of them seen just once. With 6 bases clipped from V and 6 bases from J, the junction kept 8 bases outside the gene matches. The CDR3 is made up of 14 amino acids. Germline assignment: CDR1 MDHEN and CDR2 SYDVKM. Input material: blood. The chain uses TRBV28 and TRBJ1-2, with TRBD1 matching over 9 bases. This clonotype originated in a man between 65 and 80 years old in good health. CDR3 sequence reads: CASSPGTGSNGYTF. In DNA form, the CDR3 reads TGTGCCAGCAGCCCGGGGACAGGGTCTAATGGCTACACCTTC.